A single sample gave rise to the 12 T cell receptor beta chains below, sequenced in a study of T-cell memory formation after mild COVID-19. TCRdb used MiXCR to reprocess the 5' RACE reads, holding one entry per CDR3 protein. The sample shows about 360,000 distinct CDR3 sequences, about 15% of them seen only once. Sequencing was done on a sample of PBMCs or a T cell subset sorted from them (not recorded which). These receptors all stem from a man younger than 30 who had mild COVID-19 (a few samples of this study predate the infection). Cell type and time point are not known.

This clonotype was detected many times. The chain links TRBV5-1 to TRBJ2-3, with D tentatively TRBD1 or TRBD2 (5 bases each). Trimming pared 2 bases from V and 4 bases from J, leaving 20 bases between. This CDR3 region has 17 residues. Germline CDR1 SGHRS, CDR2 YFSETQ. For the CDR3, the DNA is TGCGCCAGCAGCTTCCCCCCCGGGACGCAAGGGGCAGATACGCAGTATTTT. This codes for CASSFPPGTQGADTQYF.

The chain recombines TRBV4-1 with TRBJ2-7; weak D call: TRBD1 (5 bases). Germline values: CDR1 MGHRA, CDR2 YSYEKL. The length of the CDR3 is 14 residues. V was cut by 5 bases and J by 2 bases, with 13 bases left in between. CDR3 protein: CASSASDNAYEQYF. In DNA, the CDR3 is TGCGCCAGCAGCGCCTCGGACAACGCCTACGAGCAGTACTTC.

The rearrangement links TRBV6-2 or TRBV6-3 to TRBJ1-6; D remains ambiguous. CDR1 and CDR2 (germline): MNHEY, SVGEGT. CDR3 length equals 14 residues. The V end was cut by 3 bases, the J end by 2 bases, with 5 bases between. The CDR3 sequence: CASSYRAYNSPLHF. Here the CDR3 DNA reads TGTGCCAGCAGTTATCGCGCCTATAATTCACCCCTCCACTTT.

The CDR3 DNA sequence: TGTGCCAGCAGCGAAACTGAGCGGGGCCTTAATGAGCAGTTCTTC. Encoded protein: CASSETERGLNEQFF. This rearrangement joins TRBV7-9 to TRBJ2-1; the match to TRBD2 covers 7 bases. The J segment lost 7 bases and the V segment lost 5 bases, leaving 11 bases of the junction unmatched. The length of the CDR3 is 15 residues. The germline CDR1 and CDR2 sequences are SEHNR and FQNEAQ (reference sequence).

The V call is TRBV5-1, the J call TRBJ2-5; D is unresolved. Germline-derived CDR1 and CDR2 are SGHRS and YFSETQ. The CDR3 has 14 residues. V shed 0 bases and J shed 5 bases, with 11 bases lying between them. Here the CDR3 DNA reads TGCGCCAGCAGCTTGGAATCGGTAGGGGAGACCCAGTACTTC. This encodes CASSLESVGETQYF.

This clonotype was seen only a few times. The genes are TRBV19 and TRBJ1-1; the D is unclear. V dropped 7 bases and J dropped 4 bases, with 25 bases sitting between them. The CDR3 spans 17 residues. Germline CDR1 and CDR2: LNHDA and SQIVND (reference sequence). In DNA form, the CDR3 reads TGTGCCAGTAAGAGTTCCGGGCTGGTTTTTGGTGGCACTGAAGCTTTCTTT. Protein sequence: CASKSSGLVFGGTEAFF.

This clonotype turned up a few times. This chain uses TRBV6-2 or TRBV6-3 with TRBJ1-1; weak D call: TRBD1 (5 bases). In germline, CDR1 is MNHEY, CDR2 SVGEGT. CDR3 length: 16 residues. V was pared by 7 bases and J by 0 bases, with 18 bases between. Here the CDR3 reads CASIPRQGLMNTEAFF. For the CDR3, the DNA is TGTGCCAGCATCCCGCGGCAGGGATTGATGAACACTGAAGCTTTCTTT.

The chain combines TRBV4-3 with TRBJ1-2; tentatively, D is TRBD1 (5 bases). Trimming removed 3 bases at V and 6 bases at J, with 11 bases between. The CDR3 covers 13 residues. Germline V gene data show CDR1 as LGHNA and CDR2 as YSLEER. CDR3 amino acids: CASSQAGGDGYTF. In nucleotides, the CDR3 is TGCGCCAGCAGCCAGGCCGGGGGGGATGGCTACACCTTC.

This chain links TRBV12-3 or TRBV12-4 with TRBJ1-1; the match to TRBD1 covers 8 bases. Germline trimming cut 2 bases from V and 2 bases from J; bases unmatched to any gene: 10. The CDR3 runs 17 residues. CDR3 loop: CASSLSRDRPLNTEAFF. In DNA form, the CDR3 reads TGTGCCAGCAGTTTATCCCGGGACAGGCCCCTTAACACTGAAGCTTTCTTT.

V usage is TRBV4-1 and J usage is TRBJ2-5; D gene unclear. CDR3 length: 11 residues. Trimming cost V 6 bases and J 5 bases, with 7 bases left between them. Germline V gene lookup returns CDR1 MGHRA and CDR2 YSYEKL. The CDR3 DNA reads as TGCGCCAGCAGTGGGGTCGAGACCCAGTACTTC. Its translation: CASSGVETQYF.

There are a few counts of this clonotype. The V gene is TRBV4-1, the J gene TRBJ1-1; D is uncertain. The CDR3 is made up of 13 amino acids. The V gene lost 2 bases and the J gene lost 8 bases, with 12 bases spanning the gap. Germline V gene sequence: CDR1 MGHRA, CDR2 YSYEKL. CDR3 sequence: CASSQFAVREAFF. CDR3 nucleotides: TGCGCCAGCAGCCAATTCGCGGTCAGGGAAGCTTTCTTT.

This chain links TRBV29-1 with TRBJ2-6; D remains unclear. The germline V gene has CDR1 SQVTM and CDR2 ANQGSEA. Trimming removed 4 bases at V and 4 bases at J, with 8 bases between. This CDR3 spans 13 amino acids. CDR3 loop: CSVVIGGANVLTF. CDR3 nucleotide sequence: TGCAGCGTTGTGATAGGAGGGGCCAACGTCCTGACTTTC.